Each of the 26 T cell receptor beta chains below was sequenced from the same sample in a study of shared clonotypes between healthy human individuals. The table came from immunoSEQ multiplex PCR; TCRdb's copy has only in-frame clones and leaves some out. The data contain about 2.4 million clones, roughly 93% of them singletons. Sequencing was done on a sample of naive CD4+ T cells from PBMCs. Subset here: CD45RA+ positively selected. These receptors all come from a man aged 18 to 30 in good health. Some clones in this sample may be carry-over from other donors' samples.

The CDR3 sequence: CSVTPGTSGEETQYF. The DNA for the CDR3 is TGCAGCGTTACTCCCGGGACTAGCGGGGAAGAGACCCAGTACTTC. The genes are TRBV29-1 and TRBJ2-5; 13 nucleotides agree with TRBD2. This CDR3 is 15 amino acids long. The germline V gene encodes CDR1 SQVTM and CDR2 ANQGSEA. V lost 5 bases to trimming and J lost 3 bases; unmatched junction nucleotides: 6.

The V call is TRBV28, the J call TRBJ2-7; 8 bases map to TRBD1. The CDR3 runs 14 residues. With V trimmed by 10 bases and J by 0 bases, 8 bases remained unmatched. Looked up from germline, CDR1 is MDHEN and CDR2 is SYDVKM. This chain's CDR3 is CATTTGESSYEQYF. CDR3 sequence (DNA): TGTGCCACTACGACAGGGGAATCCTCCTACGAGCAGTACTTC.

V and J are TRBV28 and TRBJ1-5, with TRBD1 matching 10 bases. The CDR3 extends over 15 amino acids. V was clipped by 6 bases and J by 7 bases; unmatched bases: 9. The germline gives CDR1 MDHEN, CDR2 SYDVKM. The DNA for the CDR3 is TGTGCCAGCAGCCCGGGACAGGGGCGGAGGCAGCCCCAGCATTTT. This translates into CASSPGQGRRQPQHF.

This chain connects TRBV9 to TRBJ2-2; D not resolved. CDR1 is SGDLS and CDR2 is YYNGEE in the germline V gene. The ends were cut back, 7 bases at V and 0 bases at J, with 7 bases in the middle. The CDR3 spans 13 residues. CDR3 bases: TGTGCCAGCGGGCAGACGAACACCGGGGAGCTGTTTTTT. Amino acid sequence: CASGQTNTGELFF. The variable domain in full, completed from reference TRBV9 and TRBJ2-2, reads DSGVTQTPKHLITATGQRVTLRCSPRSGDLSVYWYQQSLDQGLQFLIQYYNGEERAKGNILERFSAQQFPDLHSELNLSSLELGDSALYFCASGQTNTGELFFGEGSRLTVL.

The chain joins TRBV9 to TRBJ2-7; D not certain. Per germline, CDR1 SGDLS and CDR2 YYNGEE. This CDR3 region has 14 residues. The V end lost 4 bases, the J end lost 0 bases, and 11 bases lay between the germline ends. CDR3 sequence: CASSRRLVSYEQYF. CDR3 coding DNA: TGTGCCAGCAGCCGACGTTTGGTCTCCTACGAGCAGTACTTC.

The CDR3 coding sequence is TGTGCCAGCAGTTTATGGACAGGGGTGGGAACCTTC. Amino acid sequence: CASSLWTGVGTF. V gene TRBV28 combines with J gene TRBJ1-2; the match to TRBD1 covers 8 bases. This CDR3 region has 12 residues. V lost 0 bases, J lost 14 bases, and 5 bases stayed unmatched. CDR1 MDHEN and CDR2 SYDVKM come from the germline V gene.

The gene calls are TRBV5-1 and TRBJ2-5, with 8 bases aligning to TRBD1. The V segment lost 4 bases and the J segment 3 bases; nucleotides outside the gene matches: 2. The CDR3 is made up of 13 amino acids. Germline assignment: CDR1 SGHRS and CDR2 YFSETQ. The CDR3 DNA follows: TGCGCCAGCAGCCCGGACAGGGAAGAGACCCAGTACTTC. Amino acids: CASSPDREETQYF.

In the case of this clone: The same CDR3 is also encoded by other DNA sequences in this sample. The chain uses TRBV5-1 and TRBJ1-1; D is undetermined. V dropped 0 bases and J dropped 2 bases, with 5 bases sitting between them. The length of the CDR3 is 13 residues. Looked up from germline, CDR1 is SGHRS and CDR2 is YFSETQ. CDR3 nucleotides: TGCGCCAGCAGCTTGGAAATAAACACTGAAGCTTTCTTT. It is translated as CASSLEINTEAFF. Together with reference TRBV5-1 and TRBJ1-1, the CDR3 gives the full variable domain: KAGVTQTPRYLIKTRGQQVTLSCSPISGHRSVSWYQQTPGQGLQFLFEYFSETQRNKGNFPGRFSGRQFSNSRSEMNVSTLELGDSALYLCASSLEINTEAFFGQGTRLTVV.

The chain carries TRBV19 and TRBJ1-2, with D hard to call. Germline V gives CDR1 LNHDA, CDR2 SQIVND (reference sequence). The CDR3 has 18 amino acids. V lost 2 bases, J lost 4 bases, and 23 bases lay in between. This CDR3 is CASSINFIGKSTLYGYTF. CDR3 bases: TGTGCCAGTAGTATAAACTTCATCGGGAAATCAACTCTCTATGGCTACACCTTC.

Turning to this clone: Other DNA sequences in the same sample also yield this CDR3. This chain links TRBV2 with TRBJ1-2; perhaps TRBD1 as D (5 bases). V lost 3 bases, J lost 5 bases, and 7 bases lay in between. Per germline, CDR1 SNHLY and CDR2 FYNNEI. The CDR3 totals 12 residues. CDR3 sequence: CASSEGVYGYTF. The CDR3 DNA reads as TGTGCCAGCAGTGAGGGGGTTTATGGCTACACCTTC.

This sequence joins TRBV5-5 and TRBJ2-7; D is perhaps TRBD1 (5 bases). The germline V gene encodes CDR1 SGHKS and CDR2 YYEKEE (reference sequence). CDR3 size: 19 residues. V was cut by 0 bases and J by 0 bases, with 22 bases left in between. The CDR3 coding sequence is TGTGCCAGCAGCTTGGGACCCAAAAACCAAAGGGGTAACTCCTACGAGCAGTACTTC. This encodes CASSLGPKNQRGNSYEQYF.

CDR3 bases: TGTGCCAGCAGTGCCCCTGGACAGTTGGGGGGTGGCTACACCTTC. This gives the protein CASSAPGQLGGGYTF. J is TRBJ1-2 and V is TRBV25-1; possibly TRBD1 for D (6 bases). The CDR3 runs 15 residues. V lost 4 bases to trimming and J lost 7 bases, with 19 bases between them. Germline V gene sequence: CDR1 MGHDK, CDR2 SYGVNS.

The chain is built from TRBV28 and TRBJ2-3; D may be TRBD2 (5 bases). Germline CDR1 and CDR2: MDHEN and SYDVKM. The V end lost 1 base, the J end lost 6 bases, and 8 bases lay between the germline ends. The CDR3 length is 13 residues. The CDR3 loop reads CASSLFRGDTQYF. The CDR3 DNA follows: TGTGCCAGCAGTTTATTCCGAGGGGATACGCAGTATTTT.

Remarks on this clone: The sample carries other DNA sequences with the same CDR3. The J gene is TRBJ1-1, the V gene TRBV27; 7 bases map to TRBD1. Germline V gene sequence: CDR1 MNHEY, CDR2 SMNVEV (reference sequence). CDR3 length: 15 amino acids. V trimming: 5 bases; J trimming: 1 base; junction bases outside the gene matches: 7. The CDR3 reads CASSPWTGGNTEAFF. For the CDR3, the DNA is TGTGCCAGCAGTCCCTGGACAGGAGGGAACACTGAAGCTTTCTTT.

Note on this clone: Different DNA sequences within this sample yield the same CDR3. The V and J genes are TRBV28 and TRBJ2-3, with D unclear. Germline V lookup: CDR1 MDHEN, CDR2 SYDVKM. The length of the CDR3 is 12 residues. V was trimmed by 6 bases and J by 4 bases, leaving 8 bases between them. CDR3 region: CASSPSADTQYF. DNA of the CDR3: TGTGCCAGCAGCCCGAGCGCAGATACGCAGTATTTT.

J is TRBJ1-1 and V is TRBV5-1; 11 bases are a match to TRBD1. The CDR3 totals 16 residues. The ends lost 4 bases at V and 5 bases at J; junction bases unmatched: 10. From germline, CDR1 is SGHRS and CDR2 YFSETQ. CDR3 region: CASSRTPDRGPTEAFF. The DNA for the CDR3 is TGCGCCAGCAGCCGTACGCCGGACAGGGGGCCTACTGAAGCTTTCTTT.

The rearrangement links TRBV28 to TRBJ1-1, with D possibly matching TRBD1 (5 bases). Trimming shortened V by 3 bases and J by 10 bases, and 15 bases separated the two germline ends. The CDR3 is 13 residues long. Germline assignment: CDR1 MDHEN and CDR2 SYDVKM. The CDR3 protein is CASSFNTGRSAFF. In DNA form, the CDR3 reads TGTGCCAGCAGTTTTAATACAGGAAGATCAGCTTTCTTT.

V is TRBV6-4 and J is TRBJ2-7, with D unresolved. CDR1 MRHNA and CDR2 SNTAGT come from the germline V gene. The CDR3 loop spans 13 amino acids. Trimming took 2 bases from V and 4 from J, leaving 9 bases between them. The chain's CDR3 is CASSDRAWYEQYF. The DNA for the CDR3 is TGTGCCAGCAGTGACCGTGCGTGGTACGAGCAGTACTTC.

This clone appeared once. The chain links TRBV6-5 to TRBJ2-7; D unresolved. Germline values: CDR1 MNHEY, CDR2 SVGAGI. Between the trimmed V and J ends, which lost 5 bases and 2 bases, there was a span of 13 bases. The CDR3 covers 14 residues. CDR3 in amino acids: CASSKTHRAYEQYF. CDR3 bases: TGTGCCAGCAGTAAAACCCACAGAGCCTACGAGCAGTACTTC.

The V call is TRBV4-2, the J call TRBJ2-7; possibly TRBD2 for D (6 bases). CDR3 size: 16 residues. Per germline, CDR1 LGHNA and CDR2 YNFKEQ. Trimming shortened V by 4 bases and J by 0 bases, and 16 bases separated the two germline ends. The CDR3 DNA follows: TGTGCCAGCAGCCGAACTAGCTCACCGAGCTCCTACGAGCAGTACTTC. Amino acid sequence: CASSRTSSPSSYEQYF.

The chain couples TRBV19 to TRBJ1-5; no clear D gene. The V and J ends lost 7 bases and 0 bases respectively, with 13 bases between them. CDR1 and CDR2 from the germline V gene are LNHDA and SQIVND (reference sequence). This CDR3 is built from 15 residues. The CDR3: CASTLGFYSNQPQHF. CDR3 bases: TGTGCCAGTACCCTCGGGTTCTATAGCAATCAGCCCCAGCATTTT.

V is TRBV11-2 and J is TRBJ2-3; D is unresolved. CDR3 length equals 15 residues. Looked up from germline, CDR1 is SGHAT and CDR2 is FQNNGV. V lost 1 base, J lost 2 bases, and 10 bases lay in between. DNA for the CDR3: TGTGCCAGCAGCTTAGCAGGTCGGGCCACAGATACGCAGTATTTT. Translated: CASSLAGRATDTQYF.

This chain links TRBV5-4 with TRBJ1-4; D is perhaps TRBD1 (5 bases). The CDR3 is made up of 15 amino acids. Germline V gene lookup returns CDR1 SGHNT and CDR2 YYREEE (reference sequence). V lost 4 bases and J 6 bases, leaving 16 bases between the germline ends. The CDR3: CASSTNIQGHEKLFF. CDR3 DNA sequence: TGTGCCAGCAGCACGAACATCCAGGGTCATGAAAAACTGTTTTTT.

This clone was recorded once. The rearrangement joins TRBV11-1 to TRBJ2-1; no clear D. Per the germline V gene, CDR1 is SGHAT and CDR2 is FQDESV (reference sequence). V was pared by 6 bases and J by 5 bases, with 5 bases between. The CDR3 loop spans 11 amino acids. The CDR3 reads CASRADNEQFF. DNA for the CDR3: TGTGCCAGCAGGGCGGACAATGAGCAGTTCTTC.

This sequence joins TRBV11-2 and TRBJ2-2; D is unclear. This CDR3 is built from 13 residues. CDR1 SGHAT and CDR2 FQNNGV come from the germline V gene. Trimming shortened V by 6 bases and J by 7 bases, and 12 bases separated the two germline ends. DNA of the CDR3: TGTGCCAGCAGACAACCCGAGCGCGGGGAGCTGTTTTTT. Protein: CASRQPERGELFF.

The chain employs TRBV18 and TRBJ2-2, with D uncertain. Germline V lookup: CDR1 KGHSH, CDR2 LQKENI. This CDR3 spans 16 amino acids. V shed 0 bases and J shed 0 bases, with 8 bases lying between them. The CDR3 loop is CASSPPGGPNTGELFF. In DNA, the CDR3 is TGTGCCAGCTCACCACCCGGTGGACCGAACACCGGGGAGCTGTTTTTT.